Presented here are 20 T cell receptor beta chains from one specimen sequenced in a study of shared clonotypes between healthy human individuals. Libraries were prepared by immunoSEQ multiplex PCR; TCRdb keeps only in-frame clonotypes and omits some of them. Among about 520,000 clones listed, around 73% were seen once. The sequencing sample was made of PBMCs. These receptor sequences come from a woman aged 40 to 50 in good health. Some clones in this sample may be carry-over from other donors' samples.

CDR3 amino acids: CASSLLGTGWQTQYF. CDR3 sequence (DNA): TGTGCCAGCAGCTTACTCGGGACAGGGTGGCAGACCCAGTACTTC. The chain uses TRBV7-2 and TRBJ2-5, with 9 bases matching TRBD1. The germline V gene encodes CDR1 SGHTA and CDR2 FQGNSA. The CDR3 totals 15 residues. V shed 2 bases, J shed 6 bases, and the junction held 7 bases outside the gene matches. Looking up the rest from reference TRBV7-2 and TRBJ2-5 gives the full variable domain: GAGVSQSPSNKVTEKGKDVELRCDPISGHTALYWYRQSLGQGLEFLIYFQGNSAPDKSGLPSDRFSAERTGGSVSTLTIQRTQQEDSAVYLCASSLLGTGWQTQYFGPGTRLLVL.

This clone has only one observation. The V gene is TRBV4-3, the J gene TRBJ1-2; 7 nucleotides agree with TRBD1. Germline CDR1 and CDR2: LGHNA and YSLEER. The ends lost 3 bases at V and 4 bases at J; junction bases unmatched: 8. There are 15 residues in the CDR3. CDR3 DNA: TGCGCCAGCAGCCACGGACAGGAAGGAGTCTATGGCTACACCTTC. It codes for CASSHGQEGVYGYTF.

The rearrangement links TRBV28 to TRBJ2-3; TRBD2 agrees at 9 bases. Germline V gene sequence: CDR1 MDHEN, CDR2 SYDVKM. The CDR3 totals 14 residues. Unmatched junction bases numbered 8, after V lost 6 bases and J lost 7 bases. The CDR3: CASSPVAGVNTQYF. CDR3 bases: TGTGCCAGCAGCCCAGTAGCGGGAGTGAATACGCAGTATTTT.

The gene calls are TRBV30 and TRBJ2-2, with 7 bases lining up with TRBD1. Germline loops: CDR1 GTSNPN, CDR2 SVGIG (reference sequence). CDR3 length equals 14 residues. The trim removed 0 bases at V and 5 bases at J, leaving 3 bases unmatched. The CDR3 DNA sequence: TGTGCCTGGAGTGTAGGGGGCTCAACCGGGGAGCTGTTTTTT. Protein sequence: CAWSVGGSTGELFF.

This chain links TRBV9 with TRBJ2-7; 7 nucleotides agree with TRBD1. Germline trimming cut 0 bases from V and 12 bases from J; bases unmatched to any gene: 12. Germline V lookup: CDR1 SGDLS, CDR2 YYNGEE. The CDR3 contains 14 residues. CDR3 in amino acids: CASSVGSGGSSRYF. CDR3 nucleotides: TGTGCCAGCAGCGTAGGCTCAGGGGGTAGTAGTCGGTACTTC.

Remarks on this clone: Other DNA sequences of this sample code for an identical CDR3. The chain has TRBV18 and TRBJ2-1; 7 nucleotides align to TRBD1. The germline V gene encodes CDR1 KGHSH and CDR2 LQKENI. V dropped 6 bases and J dropped 5; count of bases not matched to a gene: 4. The CDR3 is 13 residues long. CDR3 sequence reads: CASSPGQNNEQFF. CDR3 DNA sequence: TGTGCCAGCTCGCCGGGACAGAACAATGAGCAGTTCTTC.

This chain uses TRBV28 with TRBJ1-3; D is ambiguous. The CDR3 loop spans 15 amino acids. The germline CDR1 and CDR2 sequences are MDHEN and SYDVKM. Trimming stripped 3 bases from V and 4 bases from J, with 13 bases between. The CDR3 is CASSFLGMGGNTIYF. DNA for the CDR3: TGTGCCAGCAGTTTCCTGGGGATGGGCGGAAACACCATATATTTT.

J is TRBJ2-5 and V is TRBV4-2, with TRBD2 matching over 8 bases. The J call is uncertain, as TRBJ2-7 better fits the DNA end. The germline CDR1 and CDR2 sequences are LGHNA and YNFKEQ. The CDR3 extends over 16 amino acids. CDR3 protein: CASSQGTSSVPYEQYF. The CDR3 DNA follows: TGTGCCAGCAGCCAAGGGACTAGCTCGGTCCCCTACGAGCAGTACTTC.

Written as DNA, the CDR3 is TGTGCCAGCAACTCTGGGACAGGCACCCAAGAGACCCAGTACTTC. It encodes CASNSGTGTQETQYF. The chain links TRBV6-1 to TRBJ2-5; 8 bases match TRBD1. The CDR3 is made up of 15 amino acids. J gave up 1 base and V 7 bases, and 8 bases lay outside the gene matches. In germline, CDR1 is MNHNS, CDR2 SASEGT.

This sequence joins TRBV5-1 and TRBJ1-1, with a weak D call TRBD1 (6 bases). The CDR3 contains 15 residues. The germline V gene encodes CDR1 SGHRS and CDR2 YFSETQ. The V gene lost 4 bases and the J gene lost 5 bases, with 18 bases spanning the gap. The CDR3 here is CASSLTPGEETEAFF. The CDR3 DNA is TGCGCCAGCAGCCTAACCCCAGGGGAGGAGACTGAAGCTTTCTTT.

V is TRBV5-1 and J is TRBJ2-3, with D unclear. This CDR3 has 15 residues. V was cut by 4 bases and J by 1 base, with 13 bases left in between. Germline assignment: CDR1 SGHRS and CDR2 YFSETQ. CDR3 protein: CASSALSEGTDTQYF. The DNA for the CDR3 is TGCGCCAGCAGCGCACTCTCAGAGGGCACAGATACGCAGTATTTT.

The J gene is TRBJ2-1, the V gene TRBV2; D is uncertain. Trimming took off 6 bases at V and 7 bases at J, with 7 bases between the two ends. The CDR3 contains 11 residues. Germline V CDR1 and CDR2: SNHLY, FYNNEI. CDR3 region: CASRESNEQFF. CDR3 DNA: TGTGCCAGCAGGGAATCAAATGAGCAGTTCTTC.

In its sample, this clone was seen once. V is TRBV18 and J is TRBJ2-7; D may be TRBD1 (5 bases). The germline V gene encodes CDR1 KGHSH and CDR2 LQKENI. V dropped 2 bases and J dropped 1 base, with 12 bases sitting between them. The CDR3 is 15 residues long. CDR3 nucleotide sequence: TGTGCCAGCTCACCAGGGGCAGGAGATTCCTACGAGCAGTACTTC. Translated, it gives CASSPGAGDSYEQYF.

The J gene is TRBJ2-3, the V gene TRBV28; D ambiguous. CDR3 length: 14 amino acids. Trimming removed 6 bases from V and 0 bases from J, with 10 bases in between. CDR1 and CDR2 (germline): MDHEN, SYDVKM. As DNA, the CDR3 is TGTGCCAGCAGGGTCAGTTCTAGCACAGATACGCAGTATTTT. It is translated as CASRVSSSTDTQYF. Full variable domain (missing parts from reference TRBV28 and TRBJ2-3): DVKVTQSSRYLVKRTGEKVFLECVQDMDHENMFWYRQDPGLGLRLIYFSYDVKMKEKGDIPEGYSVSREKKERFSLILESASTNQTSMYLCASRVSSSTDTQYFGPGTRLTVL.

This clone was recorded only once. The rearrangement links TRBV28 to TRBJ2-5; no definite D call. Matching the DNA end better, TRBJ2-7 makes the J call doubtful. CDR3 size: 14 residues. CDR1 MDHEN and CDR2 SYDVKM come from the germline V gene. CDR3 protein: CASRGWSGDYEQYF. The CDR3 region has the DNA TGTGCCAGCAGGGGTTGGTCGGGCGACTACGAGCAGTACTTC.

The CDR3 protein is CASSRQGLWFF. In DNA, the CDR3 is TGTGCCAGCAGCCGACAGGGTTTGTGGTTCTTC. The J gene is TRBJ2-1, the V gene TRBV27; 7 bases align to TRBD1. The CDR3 extends over 11 amino acids. Germline lookup yields CDR1 MNHEY and CDR2 SMNVEV (reference sequence). V shed 6 bases and J 15 bases; nucleotides not matched to a gene: 8.

The V gene is TRBV15, the J gene TRBJ1-5; maybe TRBD1 (6 bases). Trimming took off 9 bases at V and 0 bases at J, with 12 bases between the two ends. The CDR3 contains 14 residues. Germline CDR1 is LNHNV and CDR2 is YYDKDF (reference sequence). The CDR3 reads CATRHRDSNQPQHF. Here the CDR3 DNA reads TGTGCCACGAGGCACAGGGATAGCAATCAGCCCCAGCATTTT. The full variable domain, its missing parts supplied by reference TRBV15 and TRBJ1-5, is DAMVIQNPRYQVTQFGKPVTLSCSQTLNHNVMYWYQQKSSQAPKLLFHYYDKDFNNEADTPDNFQSRRPNTSFCFLDIRSPGLGDTAMYLCATRHRDSNQPQHFGDGTRLSIL.

The V call is TRBV6-4, the J call TRBJ2-2, with D unclear. The CDR3 loop spans 14 amino acids. With 4 bases removed from V and 4 bases from J, the gap between germline ends came to 10 bases. In germline, CDR1 is MRHNA, CDR2 SNTAGT. The CDR3 DNA follows: TGTGCCAGCAGTGTAAGGCGTGGCACCGGGGAGCTGTTTTTT. Amino acids: CASSVRRGTGELFF.

This clone occurred once. The chain is built from TRBV2 and TRBJ2-5; TRBD2 is a possible D gene (5 bases). Per germline, CDR1 SNHLY and CDR2 FYNNEI. The CDR3 sequence is 14 residues long. Trimming left V 4 bases short and J 2 bases short, with 11 bases between. CDR3 nucleotide sequence: TGTGCCAGCAGTGTTCTAGCTACACAAGAGACCCAGTACTTC. The encoded protein is CASSVLATQETQYF.

V gene TRBV7-2 combines with J gene TRBJ2-5; D unresolved. With 2 bases removed from V and 3 bases from J, the gap between germline ends came to 7 bases. The germline V gene encodes CDR1 SGHTA and CDR2 FQGNSA. This CDR3 is 13 amino acids long. The CDR3 sequence is CASSLLTKETQYF. DNA for the CDR3: TGTGCCAGCAGCTTATTGACAAAAGAGACCCAGTACTTC.